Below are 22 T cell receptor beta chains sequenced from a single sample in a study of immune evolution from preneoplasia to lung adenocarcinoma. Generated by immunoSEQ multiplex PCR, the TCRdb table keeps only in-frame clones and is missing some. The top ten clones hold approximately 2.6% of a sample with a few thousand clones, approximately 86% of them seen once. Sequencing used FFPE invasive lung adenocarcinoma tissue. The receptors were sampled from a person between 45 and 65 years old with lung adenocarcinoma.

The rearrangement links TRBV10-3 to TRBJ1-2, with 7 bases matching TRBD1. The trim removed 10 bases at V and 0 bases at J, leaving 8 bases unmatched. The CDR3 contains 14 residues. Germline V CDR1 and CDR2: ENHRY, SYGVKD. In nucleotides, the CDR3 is TGTGCCACCAGGGGGGGGGAAGCTAACTATGGCTACACCTTC. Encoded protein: CATRGGEANYGYTF.

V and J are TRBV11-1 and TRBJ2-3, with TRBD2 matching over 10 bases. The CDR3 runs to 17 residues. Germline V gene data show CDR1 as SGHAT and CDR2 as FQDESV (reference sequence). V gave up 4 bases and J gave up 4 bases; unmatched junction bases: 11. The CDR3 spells CASSSIWLAGVPDTQYF. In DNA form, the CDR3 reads TGTGCCAGCAGCTCAATTTGGCTAGCGGGAGTTCCAGATACGCAGTATTTT.

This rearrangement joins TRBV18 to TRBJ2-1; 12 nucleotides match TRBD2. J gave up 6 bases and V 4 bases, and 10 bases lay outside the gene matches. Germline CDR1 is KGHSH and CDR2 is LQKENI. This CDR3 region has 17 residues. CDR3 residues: CASSLRLAGGPRNEQFF. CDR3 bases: TGTGCCAGCTCACTTCGTCTAGCGGGAGGGCCCCGCAATGAGCAGTTCTTC.

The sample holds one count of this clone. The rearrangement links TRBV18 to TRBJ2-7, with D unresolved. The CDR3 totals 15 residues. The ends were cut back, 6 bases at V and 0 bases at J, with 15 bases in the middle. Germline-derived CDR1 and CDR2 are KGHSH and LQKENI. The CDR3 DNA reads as TGTGCCAGCTCTCAACAGACCGTAGTCTCCTACGAGCAGTACTTC. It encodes CASSQQTVVSYEQYF.

CDR3 bases: TGTGCCAGCAGTTCGACAGGGTCGAACACCGGGGAGCTGTTTTTT. This sequence encodes CASSSTGSNTGELFF. The rearrangement links TRBV6-5 to TRBJ2-2; 7 bases are a match to TRBD1. The V and J ends lost 4 bases and 0 bases, in that order; junction bases with no gene match: 2. CDR3 size: 15 residues. The germline V gene has CDR1 MNHEY and CDR2 SVGAGI.

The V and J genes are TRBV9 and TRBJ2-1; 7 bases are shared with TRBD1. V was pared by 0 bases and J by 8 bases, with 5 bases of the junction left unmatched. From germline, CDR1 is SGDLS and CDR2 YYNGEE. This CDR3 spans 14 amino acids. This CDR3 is CASSVATGSHEQFF. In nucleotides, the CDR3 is TGTGCCAGCAGCGTAGCGACAGGGTCCCATGAGCAGTTCTTC.

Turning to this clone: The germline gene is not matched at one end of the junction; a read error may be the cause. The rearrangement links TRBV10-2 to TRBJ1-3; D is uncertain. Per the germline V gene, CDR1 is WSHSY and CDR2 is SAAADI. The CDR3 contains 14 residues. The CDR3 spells CASRASGDGSTIYF. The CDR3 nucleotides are TGCGCCAGCAGAGCCTCAGGAGATGGAAGCACCATATATTTT.

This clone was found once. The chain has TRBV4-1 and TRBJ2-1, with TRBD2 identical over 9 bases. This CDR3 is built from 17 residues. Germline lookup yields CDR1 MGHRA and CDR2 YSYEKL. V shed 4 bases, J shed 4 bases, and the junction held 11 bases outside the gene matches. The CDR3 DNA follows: TGCGCCAGCAGCCTCCGGGAGCGGGGGGCCCAATACAATGAGCAGTTCTTC. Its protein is CASSLRERGAQYNEQFF.

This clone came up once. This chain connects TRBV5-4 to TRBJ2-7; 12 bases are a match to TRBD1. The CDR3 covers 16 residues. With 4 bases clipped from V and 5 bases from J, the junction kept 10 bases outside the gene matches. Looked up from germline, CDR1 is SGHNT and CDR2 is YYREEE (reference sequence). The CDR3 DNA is TGTGCCAGCAGCCCGCGCGCGGGACAGGGGGCGGACGAGCAGTACTTC. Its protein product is CASSPRAGQGADEQYF.

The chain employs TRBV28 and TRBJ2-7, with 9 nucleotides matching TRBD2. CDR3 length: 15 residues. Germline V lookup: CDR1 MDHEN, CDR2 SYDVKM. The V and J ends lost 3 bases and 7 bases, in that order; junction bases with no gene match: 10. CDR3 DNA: TGTGCCAGCAGTTTGACGGCGGGAGGGCCTCGAGAGCAGTACTTC. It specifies CASSLTAGGPREQYF. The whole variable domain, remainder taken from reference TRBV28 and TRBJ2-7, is DVKVTQSSRYLVKRTGEKVFLECVQDMDHENMFWYRQDPGLGLRLIYFSYDVKMKEKGDIPEGYSVSREKKERFSLILESASTNQTSMYLCASSLTAGGPREQYFGPGTRLTVT.

The CDR3 sequence is CSASEGDEQYF. The DNA for the CDR3 is TGCAGTGCTAGCGAGGGGGACGAGCAGTACTTC. The V and J genes are TRBV20-1 and TRBJ2-7, with a tentative D call TRBD1 (6 bases). Trimming took off 3 bases at V and 5 bases at J, with 8 bases between the two ends. Germline CDR1 and CDR2: DFQATT and SNEGSKA (reference sequence). CDR3 length equals 11 residues.

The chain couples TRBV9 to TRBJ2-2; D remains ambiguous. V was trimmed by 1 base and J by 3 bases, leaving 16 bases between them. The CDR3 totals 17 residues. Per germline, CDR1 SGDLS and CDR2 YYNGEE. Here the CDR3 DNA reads TGTGCCAGCAGCGTAACCCTCCTAGGTGTGGACACCGGGGAGCTGTTTTTT. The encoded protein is CASSVTLLGVDTGELFF. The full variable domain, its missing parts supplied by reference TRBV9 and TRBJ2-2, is DSGVTQTPKHLITATGQRVTLRCSPRSGDLSVYWYQQSLDQGLQFLIQYYNGEERAKGNILERFSAQQFPDLHSELNLSSLELGDSALYFCASSVTLLGVDTGELFFGEGSRLTVL.

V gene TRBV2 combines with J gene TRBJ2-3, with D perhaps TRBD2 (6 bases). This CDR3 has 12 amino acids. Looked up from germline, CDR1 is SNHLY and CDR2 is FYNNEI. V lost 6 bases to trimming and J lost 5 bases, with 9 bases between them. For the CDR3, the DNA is TGTGCCAGCAGCTTGACTAGAGATACGCAGTATTTT. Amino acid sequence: CASSLTRDTQYF.

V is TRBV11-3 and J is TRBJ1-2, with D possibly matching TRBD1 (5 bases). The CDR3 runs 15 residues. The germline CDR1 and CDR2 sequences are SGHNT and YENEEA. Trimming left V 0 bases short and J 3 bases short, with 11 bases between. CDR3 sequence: CASSLDHRGYYGYTF. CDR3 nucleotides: TGTGCCAGCAGCTTAGATCATCGGGGGTACTATGGCTACACCTTC.

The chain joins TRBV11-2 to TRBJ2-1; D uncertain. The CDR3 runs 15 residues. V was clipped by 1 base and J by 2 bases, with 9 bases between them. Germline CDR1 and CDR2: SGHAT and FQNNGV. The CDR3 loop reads CASSLATYAYNEQFF. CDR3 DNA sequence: TGTGCCAGCAGCTTAGCGACTTACGCCTACAATGAGCAGTTCTTC.

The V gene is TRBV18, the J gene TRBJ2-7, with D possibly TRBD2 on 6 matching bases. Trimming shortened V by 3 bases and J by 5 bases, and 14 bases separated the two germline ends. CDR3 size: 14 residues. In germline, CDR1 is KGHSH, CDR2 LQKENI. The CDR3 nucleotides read TGTGCCAGCTCACCCCGGGGAGGATTCGACGAGCAGTACTTC. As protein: CASSPRGGFDEQYF.

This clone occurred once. CDR3 bases: TGTGCCTGGAGCCCCTCGGGGTGGGGGGTAGCCAAAAACATTCAGTACTTC. It yields the protein CAWSPSGWGVAKNIQYF. This chain uses TRBV30 with TRBJ2-4, with D tentatively TRBD2 (6 bases). This CDR3 is 17 amino acids long. In germline, CDR1 is GTSNPN, CDR2 SVGIG (reference sequence). Trimming left V 3 bases short and J 0 bases short, with 18 bases between. Full variable domain (remainder filled in from reference TRBV30 and TRBJ2-4): SQTIHQWPATLVQPVGSPLSLECTVEGTSNPNLYWYRQAAGRGLQLLFYSVGIGQISSEVPQNLSASRPQDRQFILSSKKLLLSDSGFYLCAWSPSGWGVAKNIQYFGAGTRLSVL.

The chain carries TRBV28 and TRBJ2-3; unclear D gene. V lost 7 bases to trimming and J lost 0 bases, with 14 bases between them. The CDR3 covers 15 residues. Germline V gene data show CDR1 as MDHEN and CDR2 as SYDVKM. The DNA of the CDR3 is TGTGCCAGCAAAGCAAGCGATACTAGCACAGATACGCAGTATTTT. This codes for CASKASDTSTDTQYF.

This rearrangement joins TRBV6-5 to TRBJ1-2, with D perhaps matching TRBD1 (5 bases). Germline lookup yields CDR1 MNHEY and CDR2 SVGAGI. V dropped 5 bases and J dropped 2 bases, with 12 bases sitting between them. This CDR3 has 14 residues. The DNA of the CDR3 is TGTGCCAGCAGTCAGACCAGGGTAAACTATGGCTACACCTTC. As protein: CASSQTRVNYGYTF.

The CDR3 DNA follows: TGTGCCAGCACCTACGGGTGGGAGCAGTACTTC. This translates into CASTYGWEQYF. The rearrangement joins TRBV6-5 to TRBJ2-7; no clear D. The CDR3 contains 11 residues. Looked up from germline, CDR1 is MNHEY and CDR2 is SVGAGI. V lost 7 bases, J lost 7 bases, and 11 bases lay in between.

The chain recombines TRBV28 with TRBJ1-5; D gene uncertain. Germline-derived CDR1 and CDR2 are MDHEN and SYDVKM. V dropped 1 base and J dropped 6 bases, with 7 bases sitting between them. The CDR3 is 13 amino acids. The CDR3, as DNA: TGTGCCAGCAGTTTATTGGGGATTCAGCCCCAGCATTTT. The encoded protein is CASSLLGIQPQHF.

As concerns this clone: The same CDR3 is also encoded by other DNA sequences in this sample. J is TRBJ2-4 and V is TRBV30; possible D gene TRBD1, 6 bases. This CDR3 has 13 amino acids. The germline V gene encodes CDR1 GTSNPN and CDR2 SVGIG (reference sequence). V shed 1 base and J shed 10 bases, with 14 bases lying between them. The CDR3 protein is CAWSEGTTNIQYF. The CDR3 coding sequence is TGTGCCTGGAGTGAGGGGACAACCAATATTCAGTACTTC. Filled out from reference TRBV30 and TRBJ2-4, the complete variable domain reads SQTIHQWPATLVQPVGSPLSLECTVEGTSNPNLYWYRQAAGRGLQLLFYSVGIGQISSEVPQNLSASRPQDRQFILSSKKLLLSDSGFYLCAWSEGTTNIQYFGAGTRLSVL.